The 17 T cell receptor beta chains presented below share a single source sample, sequenced in a study of tumor-infiltrating lymphocytes in localized non-small cell lung cancer. TCRdb's table, derived via immunoSEQ multiplex PCR, lists solely in-frame clones and lacks some. The sample records under 35,000 clones, approximately 83% being singletons. The material sequenced was lung tumor tissue. Receptors were obtained from a human donor with non-small cell lung cancer.

The chain links TRBV30 to TRBJ2-1; no firm D call. CDR3 length: 13 residues. V was cut by 3 bases and J by 9 bases, with 15 bases left in between. CDR1 is GTSNPN and CDR2 is SVGIG in the germline V gene (reference sequence). The CDR3 reads CAWRDGRFSEQFF. CDR3 in DNA: TGTGCCTGGAGAGACGGGCGTTTCTCTGAGCAGTTCTTC.

The chain carries TRBV4-3 and TRBJ1-1; unclear D gene. The CDR3 is made up of 11 amino acids. CDR1 LGHNA and CDR2 YSLEER come from the germline V gene. V lost 1 base to trimming and J lost 6 bases, with 3 bases between them. The CDR3 nucleotides read TGCGCCAGCAGCCAAGGATCTGAAGCTTTCTTT. Its translation is CASSQGSEAFF.

V is TRBV6-5 and J is TRBJ1-6; 9 nucleotides line up with TRBD1. J was trimmed by 8 bases and V by 2 bases; bases with no gene match: 4. This CDR3 comprises 15 residues. The germline V gene has CDR1 MNHEY and CDR2 SVGAGI. The chain's CDR3 is CASSYQTGGDSPLHF. The CDR3 bases are TGTGCCAGCAGTTACCAAACAGGGGGCGATTCACCCCTCCACTTT.

The chain has TRBV6-4 and TRBJ1-1, with a tentative D call TRBD1 (5 bases). The V gene lost 5 bases and the J gene lost 1 base, with 8 bases spanning the gap. Germline assignment: CDR1 MRHNA and CDR2 SNTAGT. This CDR3 region has 13 residues. The CDR3 nucleotides are TGTGCCAGCAGTAGGGACGGGAACACTGAAGCTTTCTTT. Translating it yields CASSRDGNTEAFF.

The chain uses TRBV5-6 and TRBJ1-4; possibly TRBD1 for D (6 bases). There are 15 residues in the CDR3. The germline gives CDR1 SGHDT, CDR2 YYEEEE. Trimming removed 2 bases at V and 5 bases at J, with 13 bases between. The CDR3 DNA follows: TGTGCCAGCAGCTTACAGGGTATGGTGAATGAAAAACTGTTTTTT. Amino acids: CASSLQGMVNEKLFF.

This rearrangement joins TRBV4-2 to TRBJ1-2; tentatively, D is TRBD1 (5 bases). Trimming removed 2 bases from V and 2 bases from J, with 15 bases in between. The CDR3 has 16 residues. The germline V gene has CDR1 LGHNA and CDR2 YNFKEQ. The CDR3 loop reads CASSQPNLGGNYGYTF. The CDR3 DNA sequence: TGTGCCAGCAGCCAACCCAACCTGGGGGGGAACTATGGCTACACCTTC.

The chain combines TRBV10-3 with TRBJ1-2; 9 bases are a match to TRBD1. The CDR3 is 15 residues long. The germline CDR1 and CDR2 sequences are ENHRY and SYGVKD. V shed 10 bases, J shed 4 bases, and the junction held 13 bases outside the gene matches. This CDR3 is CATWTGEGRVYGYTF. The DNA for the CDR3 is TGTGCCACATGGACAGGGGAGGGGCGGGTCTATGGCTACACCTTC.

The chain carries TRBV30 and TRBJ2-7; 8 positions match TRBD1. This CDR3 region has 13 residues. V dropped 2 bases and J dropped 5; count of bases not matched to a gene: 5. Germline V CDR1 and CDR2: GTSNPN, SVGIG (reference sequence). The CDR3 DNA reads as TGTGCCTGGAGTCAGGGGGCCCTCCACGAGCAGTACTTC. Its protein is CAWSQGALHEQYF. Variable domain in full (rest from reference TRBV30 and TRBJ2-7): SQTIHQWPATLVQPVGSPLSLECTVEGTSNPNLYWYRQAAGRGLQLLFYSVGIGQISSEVPQNLSASRPQDRQFILSSKKLLLSDSGFYLCAWSQGALHEQYFGPGTRLTVT.

This rearrangement joins TRBV27 to TRBJ1-5, with a weak D call TRBD1 (6 bases). This CDR3 is built from 15 residues. The V and J ends lost 5 bases and 4 bases respectively, with 15 bases between them. Germline V gives CDR1 MNHEY, CDR2 SMNVEV (reference sequence). CDR3 sequence reads: CASSPIRGRNQPQHF. The CDR3 nucleotides are TGTGCCAGCAGTCCCATCAGGGGACGGAATCAGCCCCAGCATTTT.

J is TRBJ1-5 and V is TRBV9; D possibly corresponds to TRBD1 (5 bases). V lost 0 bases, J lost 0 bases, and 7 bases lay in between. The CDR3 sequence is 15 residues long. Germline V CDR1 and CDR2: SGDLS, YYNGEE. The DNA for the CDR3 is TGTGCCAGCAGCGTAGAAGACAGTAGCAATCAGCCCCAGCATTTT. Protein sequence: CASSVEDSSNQPQHF.

This clone was counted between two and nine times. The V gene is TRBV18, the J gene TRBJ1-2; the D gene is possibly TRBD1 (5 bases). V lost 3 bases, J lost 8 bases, and 19 bases lay in between. The CDR3 is 15 residues long. Germline CDR1 is KGHSH and CDR2 is LQKENI. As DNA, the CDR3 is TGTGCCAGCTCACCCACCCCCGGGGGGGGTGGCGGCTACACCTTC. Translation gives CASSPTPGGGGGYTF.

The V call is TRBV19, the J call TRBJ1-4; 8 nucleotides agree with TRBD1. CDR1 and CDR2 (germline): LNHDA, SQIVND (reference sequence). V shed 3 bases and J 10 bases; nucleotides not matched to a gene: 7. This CDR3 region has 14 residues. The CDR3 sequence: CASSMAGGAGKLFF. The CDR3 DNA follows: TGTGCCAGTAGTATGGCAGGGGGCGCCGGAAAACTGTTTTTT. The variable domain in full, completed from reference TRBV19 and TRBJ1-4, reads DGGITQSPKYLFRKEGQNVTLSCEQNLNHDAMYWYRQDPGQGLRLIYYSQIVNDFQKGDIAEGYSVSREKKESFPLTVTSAQKNPTAFYLCASSMAGGAGKLFFGSGTQLSVL.

This chain connects TRBV7-3 to TRBJ1-6; no reliable D call. The length of the CDR3 is 13 residues. V was cut by 5 bases and J by 9 bases, with 11 bases left in between. Germline CDR1 SGHTA, CDR2 FQGTGA. The CDR3 nucleotides read TGTGCCAGCAGCGCCGGGGATTTTTCACCCCTCCACTTT. This translates into CASSAGDFSPLHF.

The rearrangement uses TRBV7-2 and TRBJ2-3; D is uncertain. This CDR3 is 13 amino acids long. The V gene's germline CDR1 is SGHTA and CDR2 FQGNSA. V lost 1 base to trimming and J lost 6 bases, with 8 bases between them. DNA for the CDR3: TGTGCCAGCAGCTTAGTGGTTTGGGATACGCAGTATTTT. This encodes CASSLVVWDTQYF.

The chain carries TRBV4-1 and TRBJ2-5; D uncertain. CDR1 and CDR2 (germline): MGHRA, YSYEKL. V shed 0 bases and J shed 4 bases, with 12 bases lying between them. The CDR3 sequence is 15 residues long. CDR3 sequence (DNA): TGCGCCAGCAGCCAAGATCGGCACCCGCCAGAGACCCAGTACTTC. It specifies CASSQDRHPPETQYF.

The chain joins TRBV4-3 to TRBJ1-2; the D gene is possibly TRBD1 (5 bases). The CDR3 consists of 14 residues. Germline V gene lookup returns CDR1 LGHNA and CDR2 YSLEER. The V gene lost 3 bases and the J gene lost 5 bases, with 13 bases spanning the gap. For the CDR3, the DNA is TGCGCCAGCAGCCAGGGGCCTTCGTCTTATGGCTACACCTTC. It specifies CASSQGPSSYGYTF.

The chain uses TRBV7-2 and TRBJ2-2; D unresolved. Germline lookup yields CDR1 SGHTA and CDR2 FQGNSA. The CDR3 is 13 residues long. Trimming pared 1 base from V and 5 bases from J, leaving 5 bases between. CDR3 bases: TGTGCCAGCAGCTTAGTTCAAACCGGGGAGCTGTTTTTT. Amino acids: CASSLVQTGELFF.